What follows are 7 T cell receptor beta chains derived from one specimen sequenced in a study of blood T cell repertoires in COVID-19. Here immunoSEQ multiplex PCR was the method, and the copy in TCRdb shows in-frame clones only, minus some. The data hold approximately 280,000 clones, with approximately 85% observed a single time. The source material was peripheral blood. These receptors all stem from a woman between 65 and 79 years old with acute or convalescent COVID-19.

The chain recombines TRBV19 with TRBJ1-4, with a weak D call TRBD1 (5 bases). This CDR3 has 16 residues. Trimming left V 5 bases short and J 6 bases short, with 19 bases between. The germline gives CDR1 LNHDA, CDR2 SQIVND (reference sequence). The CDR3 loop reads CASSLTPGTGDEKLFF. DNA for the CDR3: TGTGCCAGTAGTCTCACTCCGGGGACGGGGGATGAAAAACTGTTTTTT.

J is TRBJ1-1 and V is TRBV11-1; 7 bases align to TRBD1. In germline, CDR1 is SGHAT, CDR2 FQDESV (reference sequence). This CDR3 comprises 12 residues. V lost 5 bases, J lost 9 bases, and 6 bases stayed unmatched. CDR3 sequence: CASSPDRAQAFF. CDR3 nucleotide sequence: TGTGCCAGCAGCCCCGACAGGGCTCAAGCTTTCTTT.

In nucleotides, the CDR3 is TGCGCCAGCAGTGACACTAGCGGGGGAAAATTCTACGAGCAGTACTTC. As protein: CASSDTSGGKFYEQYF. The chain uses TRBV10-1 and TRBJ2-7; TRBD2 matches 11 bases. Germline V gene lookup returns CDR1 WNHNN and CDR2 SYGVQD (reference sequence). V dropped 3 bases and J dropped 3; count of bases not matched to a gene: 7. The CDR3 sequence is 16 residues long.

V gene TRBV7-6 combines with J gene TRBJ2-5; 9 bases match TRBD1. The CDR3 is 15 residues long. The V gene's germline CDR1 is SGHVS and CDR2 FNYEAQ. The junction had 4 bases not matched to a gene; V was cut back by 1 base and J by 4 bases. The CDR3 coding sequence is TGTGCCAGCAGCTTAGTTGGGACAGGGCTAGAGACCCAGTACTTC. Its translation is CASSLVGTGLETQYF.

This clone was observed a handful of times. The chain couples TRBV2 to TRBJ1-4; weak D call: TRBD1 (5 bases). This CDR3 region has 14 residues. CDR1 and CDR2 from the germline V gene are SNHLY and FYNNEI. Trimming pared 10 bases from V and 0 bases from J, leaving 12 bases between. The CDR3 region has the DNA TGTGCCACCCGGACACTTGCAACTAATGAAAAACTGTTTTTT. Its translation is CATRTLATNEKLFF.

The rearrangement joins TRBV12-3 or TRBV12-4 to TRBJ1-5, with D tentatively TRBD1 (5 bases). The CDR3 contains 13 residues. Trimming took 7 bases from V and 6 from J, leaving 13 bases between them. The CDR3 region is CASNVGGTQPQHF. The CDR3 DNA is TGTGCCAGCAACGTCGGAGGGACTCAGCCCCAGCATTTT.

The V call is TRBV19, the J call TRBJ1-5, with D perhaps TRBD1 (6 bases). The CDR3 sequence is 16 residues long. Germline V CDR1 and CDR2: LNHDA, SQIVND (reference sequence). V was cut by 3 bases and J by 0 bases, with 12 bases left in between. As DNA, the CDR3 is TGTGCCAGTAGTATCATTGGACAGAGTAGCAATCAGCCCCAGCATTTT. Protein sequence: CASSIIGQSSNQPQHF.